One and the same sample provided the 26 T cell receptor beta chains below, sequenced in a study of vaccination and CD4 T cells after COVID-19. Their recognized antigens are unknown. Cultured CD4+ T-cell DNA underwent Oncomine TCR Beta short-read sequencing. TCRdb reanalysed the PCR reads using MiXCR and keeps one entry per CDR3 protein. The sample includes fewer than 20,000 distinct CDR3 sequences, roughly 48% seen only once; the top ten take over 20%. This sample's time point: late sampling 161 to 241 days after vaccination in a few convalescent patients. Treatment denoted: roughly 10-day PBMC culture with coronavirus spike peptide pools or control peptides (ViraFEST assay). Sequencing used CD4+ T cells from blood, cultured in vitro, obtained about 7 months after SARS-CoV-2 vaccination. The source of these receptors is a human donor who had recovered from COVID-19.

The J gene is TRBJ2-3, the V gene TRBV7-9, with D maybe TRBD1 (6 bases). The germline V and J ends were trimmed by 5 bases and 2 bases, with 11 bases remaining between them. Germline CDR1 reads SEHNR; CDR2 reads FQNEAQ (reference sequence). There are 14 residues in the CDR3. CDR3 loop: CASSRDRYTDTQYF. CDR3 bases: TGTGCCAGCAGCAGAGACAGGTACACAGATACGCAGTATTTT.

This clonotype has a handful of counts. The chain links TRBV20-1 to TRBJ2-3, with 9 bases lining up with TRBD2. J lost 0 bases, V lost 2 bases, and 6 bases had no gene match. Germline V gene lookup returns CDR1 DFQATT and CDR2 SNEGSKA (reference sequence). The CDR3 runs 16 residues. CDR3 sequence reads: CSARTLAGSSTDTQYF. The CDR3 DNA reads TGCAGTGCTAGAACTCTAGCGGGGAGTAGCACAGATACGCAGTATTTT.

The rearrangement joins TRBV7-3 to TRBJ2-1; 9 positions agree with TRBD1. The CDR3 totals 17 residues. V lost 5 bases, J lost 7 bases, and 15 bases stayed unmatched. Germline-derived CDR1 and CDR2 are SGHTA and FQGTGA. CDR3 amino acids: CASSQAPPGTGWNEQFF. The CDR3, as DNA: TGTGCCAGCAGCCAAGCCCCCCCCGGGACAGGGTGGAATGAGCAGTTCTTC.

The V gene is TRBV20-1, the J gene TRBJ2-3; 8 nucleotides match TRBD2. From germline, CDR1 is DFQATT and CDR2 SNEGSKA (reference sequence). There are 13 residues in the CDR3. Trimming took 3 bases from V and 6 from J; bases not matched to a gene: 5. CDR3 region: CSASGGVGDTQYF. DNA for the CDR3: TGCAGTGCTAGCGGGGGGGTGGGGGATACGCAGTATTTT.

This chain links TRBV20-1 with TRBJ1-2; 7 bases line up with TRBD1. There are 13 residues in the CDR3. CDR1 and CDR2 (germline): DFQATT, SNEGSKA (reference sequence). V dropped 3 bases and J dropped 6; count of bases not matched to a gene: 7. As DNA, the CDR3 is TGCAGTGCTAGCCGCACAGGGGCGGATGGCTACACCTTC. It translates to CSASRTGADGYTF.

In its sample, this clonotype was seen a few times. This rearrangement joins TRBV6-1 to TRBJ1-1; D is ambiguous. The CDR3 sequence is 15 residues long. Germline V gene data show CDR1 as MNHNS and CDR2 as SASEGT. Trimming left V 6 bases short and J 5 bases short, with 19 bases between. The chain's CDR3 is CASRPSFGLGTEAFF. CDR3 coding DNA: TGTGCCAGCAGGCCGTCGTTTGGCCTTGGGACTGAAGCTTTCTTT.

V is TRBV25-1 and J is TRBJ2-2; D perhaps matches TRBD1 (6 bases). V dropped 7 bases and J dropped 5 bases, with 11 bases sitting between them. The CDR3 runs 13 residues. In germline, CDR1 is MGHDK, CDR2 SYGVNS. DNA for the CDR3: TGTGCCAGCACAGGGGTCTGGACCGGGGAGCTGTTTTTT. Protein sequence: CASTGVWTGELFF. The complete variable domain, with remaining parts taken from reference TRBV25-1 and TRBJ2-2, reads EADIYQTPRYLVIGTGKKITLECSQTMGHDKMYWYQQDPGMELHLIHYSYGVNSTEKGDLSSESTVSRIRTEHFPLTLESARPSHTSQYLCASTGVWTGELFFGEGSRLTVL.

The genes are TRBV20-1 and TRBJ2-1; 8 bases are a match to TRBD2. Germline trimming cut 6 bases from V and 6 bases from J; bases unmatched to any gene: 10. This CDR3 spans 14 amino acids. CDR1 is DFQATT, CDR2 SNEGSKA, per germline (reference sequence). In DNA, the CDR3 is TGCAGTGCAGTTGCGGGGGGCGCCGGCAATGAGCAGTTCTTC. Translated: CSAVAGGAGNEQFF.

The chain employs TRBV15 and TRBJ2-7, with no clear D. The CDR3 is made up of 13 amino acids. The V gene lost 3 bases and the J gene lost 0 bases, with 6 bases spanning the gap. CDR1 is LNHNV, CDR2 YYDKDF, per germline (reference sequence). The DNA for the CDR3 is TGTGCCACCAGCAGGGAAAACTCCTACGAGCAGTACTTC. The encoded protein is CATSRENSYEQYF.

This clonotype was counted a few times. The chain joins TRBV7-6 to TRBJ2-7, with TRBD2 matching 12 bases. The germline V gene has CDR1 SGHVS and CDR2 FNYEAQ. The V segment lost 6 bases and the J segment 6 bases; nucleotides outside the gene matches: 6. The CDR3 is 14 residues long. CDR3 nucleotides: TGTGCCAGCAGACCCCTAGCGGGAGGGCGCGAGCAGTACTTC. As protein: CASRPLAGGREQYF. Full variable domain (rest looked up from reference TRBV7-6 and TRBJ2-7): GAGVSQSPRYKVTKRGQDVALRCDPISGHVSLYWYRQALGQGPEFLTYFNYEAQQDKSGLPNDRFSAERPEGSISTLTIQRTEQRDSAMYRCASRPLAGGREQYFGPGTRLTVT.

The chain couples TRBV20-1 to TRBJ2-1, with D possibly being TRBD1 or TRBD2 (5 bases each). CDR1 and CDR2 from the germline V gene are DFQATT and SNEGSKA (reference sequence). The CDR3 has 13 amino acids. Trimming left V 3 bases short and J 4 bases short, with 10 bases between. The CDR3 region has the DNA TGCAGTGCTAGCGGGACCATTTACAATGAGCAGTTCTTC. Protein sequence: CSASGTIYNEQFF.

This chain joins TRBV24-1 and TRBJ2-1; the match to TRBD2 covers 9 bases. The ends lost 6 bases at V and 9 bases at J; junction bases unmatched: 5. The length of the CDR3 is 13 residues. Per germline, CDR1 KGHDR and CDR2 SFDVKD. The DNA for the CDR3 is TGTGCCACCAGTATTAGCGGGAGCGCTGAGCAGTTCTTC. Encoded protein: CATSISGSAEQFF.

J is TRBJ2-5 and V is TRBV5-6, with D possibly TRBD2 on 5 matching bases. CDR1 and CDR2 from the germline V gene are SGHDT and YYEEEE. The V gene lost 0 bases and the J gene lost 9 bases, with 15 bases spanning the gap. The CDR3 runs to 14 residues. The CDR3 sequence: CASSLVWASRPQYF. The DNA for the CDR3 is TGTGCCAGCAGCTTGGTTTGGGCTAGCAGGCCCCAGTACTTC.

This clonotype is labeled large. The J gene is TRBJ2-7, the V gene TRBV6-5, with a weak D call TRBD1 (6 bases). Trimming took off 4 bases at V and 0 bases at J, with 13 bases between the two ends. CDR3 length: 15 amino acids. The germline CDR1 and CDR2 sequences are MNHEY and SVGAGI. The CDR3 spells CASSSTGFSSYEQYF. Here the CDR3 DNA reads TGTGCCAGCAGTTCAACAGGGTTTTCCTCCTACGAGCAGTACTTC.

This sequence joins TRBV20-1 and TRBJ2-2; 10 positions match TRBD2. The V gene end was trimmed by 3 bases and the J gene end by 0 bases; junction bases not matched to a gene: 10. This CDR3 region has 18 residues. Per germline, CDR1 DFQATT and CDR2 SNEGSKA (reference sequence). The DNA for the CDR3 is TGCAGTGCTAGCCGGACTAGCGGCCCGGTAGCGAACACCGGGGAGCTGTTTTTT. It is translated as CSASRTSGPVANTGELFF.

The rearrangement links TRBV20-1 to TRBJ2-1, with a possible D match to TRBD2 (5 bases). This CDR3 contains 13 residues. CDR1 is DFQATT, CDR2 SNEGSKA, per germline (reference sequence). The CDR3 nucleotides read TGCAGGGTCGAGACGGGGAGATACAATGAGCAGTTCTTC. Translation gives CRVETGRYNEQFF.

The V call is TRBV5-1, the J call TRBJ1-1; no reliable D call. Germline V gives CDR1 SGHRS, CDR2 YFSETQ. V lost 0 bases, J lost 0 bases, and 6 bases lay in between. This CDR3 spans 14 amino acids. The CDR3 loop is CASSLEALNTEAFF. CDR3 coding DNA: TGCGCCAGCAGCTTGGAGGCCCTGAACACTGAAGCTTTCTTT.

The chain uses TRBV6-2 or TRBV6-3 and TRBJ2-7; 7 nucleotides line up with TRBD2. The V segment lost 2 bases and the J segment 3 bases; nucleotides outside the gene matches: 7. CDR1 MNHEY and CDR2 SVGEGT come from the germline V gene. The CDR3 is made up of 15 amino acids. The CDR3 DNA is TGTGCCAGCAGTTACAGAGCGGGAACCCTCTACGAGCAGTACTTC. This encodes CASSYRAGTLYEQYF.

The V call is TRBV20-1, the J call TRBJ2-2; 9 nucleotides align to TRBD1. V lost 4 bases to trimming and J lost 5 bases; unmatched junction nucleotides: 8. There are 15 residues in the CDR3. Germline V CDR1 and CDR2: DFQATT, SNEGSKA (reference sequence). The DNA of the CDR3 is TGCAGTGCTACGTGGAAGACAGGGGGGACCGGGGAGCTGTTTTTT. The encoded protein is CSATWKTGGTGELFF.

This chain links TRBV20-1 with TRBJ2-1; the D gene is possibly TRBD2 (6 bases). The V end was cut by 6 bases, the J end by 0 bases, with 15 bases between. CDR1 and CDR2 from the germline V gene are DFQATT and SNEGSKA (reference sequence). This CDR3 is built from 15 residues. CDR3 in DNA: TGCAGTGCCCTCTTAGCCGGGAGCTCCTACAATGAGCAGTTCTTC. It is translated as CSALLAGSSYNEQFF.

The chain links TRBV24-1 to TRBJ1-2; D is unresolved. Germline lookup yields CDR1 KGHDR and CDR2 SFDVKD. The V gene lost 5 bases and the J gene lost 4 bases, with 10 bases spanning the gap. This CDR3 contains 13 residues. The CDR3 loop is CATSVSGSYGYTF. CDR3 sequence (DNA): TGTGCCACCAGTGTGAGCGGGAGCTATGGCTACACCTTC.

CDR3 loop: CSARGGGVGTDTQYF. The DNA for the CDR3 is TGCAGTGCTAGGGGAGGAGGGGTGGGGACGGATACGCAGTATTTT. This sequence joins TRBV20-1 and TRBJ2-3, with TRBD2 as a possible D gene (6 bases). The ends were cut back, 3 bases at V and 6 bases at J, with 19 bases in the middle. The CDR3 is 15 amino acids. Germline V gives CDR1 DFQATT, CDR2 SNEGSKA (reference sequence).

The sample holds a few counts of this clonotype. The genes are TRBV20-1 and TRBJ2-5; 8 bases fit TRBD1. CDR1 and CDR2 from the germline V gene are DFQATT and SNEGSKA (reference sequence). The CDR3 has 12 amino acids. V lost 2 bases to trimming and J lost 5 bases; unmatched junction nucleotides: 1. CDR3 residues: CSARRQGETQYF. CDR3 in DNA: TGCAGTGCTAGACGACAGGGGGAGACCCAGTACTTC.

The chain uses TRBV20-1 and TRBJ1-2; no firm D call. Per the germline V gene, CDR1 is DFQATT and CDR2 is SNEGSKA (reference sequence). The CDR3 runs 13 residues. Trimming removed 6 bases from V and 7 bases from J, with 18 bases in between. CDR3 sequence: CSAQGPGPVGYTF. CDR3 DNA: TGCAGTGCCCAAGGACCGGGCCCGGTTGGCTACACCTTC.

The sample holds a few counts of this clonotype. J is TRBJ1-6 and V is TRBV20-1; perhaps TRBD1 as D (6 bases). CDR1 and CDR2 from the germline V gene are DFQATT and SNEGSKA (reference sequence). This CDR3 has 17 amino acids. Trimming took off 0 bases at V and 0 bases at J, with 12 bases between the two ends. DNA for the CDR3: TGCAGTGCTAGAGATCCGGGCAGGGGCTCCTATAATTCACCCCTCCACTTT. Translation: CSARDPGRGSYNSPLHF.

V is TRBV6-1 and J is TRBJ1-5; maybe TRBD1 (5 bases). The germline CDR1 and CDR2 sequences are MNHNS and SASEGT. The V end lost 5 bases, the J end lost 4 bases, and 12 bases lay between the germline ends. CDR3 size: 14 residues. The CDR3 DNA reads TGTGCCAGCAGTACGCAGACAGCTAATCAGCCCCAGCATTTT. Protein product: CASSTQTANQPQHF.